Listed below are T cell receptor beta chains from one sample, sequenced in a study of CD8 T cells in ankylosing spondylitis. TCRdb reprocessed the 5' RACE reads with MiXCR, giving one entry per CDR3 protein. Seen here are fewer than 550,000 distinct CDR3 sequences, roughly 5.2% observed once, and the top ten hold under 4.5%. The sequencing sample was made of blood, either unsorted or a sorted T cell fraction (not recorded which). The receptors stem from a male donor with ankylosing spondylitis. CDR3s leave out the opening cysteine and the closing phenylalanine or tryptophan.

len: 14
v_gene: TRBV6-2/TRBV6-3
j_gene: TRBJ2-2
CDR3aa: ASSYTAGSNAGELF

len: 11
v_gene: TRBV7-3
j_gene: TRBJ1-1
CDR3aa: ASSLQQNTEAF

len: 13
v_gene: TRBV7-8
j_gene: TRBJ1-1
CDR3aa: ASSPGPAVNTEAF

len: 13
v_gene: TRBV6-5
j_gene: TRBJ2-7
CDR3aa: ASSYSRERTYEQY

len: 14
v_gene: TRBV6-1
j_gene: TRBJ1-5
CDR3aa: ASSAPRTGGNQPQH

len: 11
v_gene: TRBV29-1
j_gene: TRBJ2-5
CDR3aa: SVGPGGSETQY

len: 15
v_gene: TRBV10-3
j_gene: TRBJ2-1
CDR3aa: AISDHSTDRTYNEQF

len: 12
v_gene: TRBV6-1
j_gene: TRBJ1-4
CDR3aa: ASSRTGNLEKLF

len: 15
v_gene: TRBV5-5
j_gene: TRBJ2-5
CDR3aa: ASSPGTSGGNQETQY

len: 10
v_gene: TRBV29-1
j_gene: TRBJ2-7
CDR3aa: SVEEGLAAQY

len: 11
v_gene: TRBV7-3
j_gene: TRBJ2-3
CDR3aa: ASSSTRTDTQY

len: 12
v_gene: TRBV7-2
j_gene: TRBJ2-3
CDR3aa: ASSVGFATDTQY

len: 12
v_gene: TRBV27
j_gene: TRBJ1-5
CDR3aa: ASSLIGGDQPQH

len: 13
v_gene: TRBV9
j_gene: TRBJ2-5
CDR3aa: ASSPPGTKKETQY

len: 13
v_gene: TRBV11-2
j_gene: TRBJ1-6
CDR3aa: ASREGTPQGSPLH

len: 12
v_gene: TRBV12-3/TRBV12-4
j_gene: TRBJ2-7
CDR3aa: ASSFGTSVYEQY

len: 11
v_gene: TRBV6-1
j_gene: TRBJ2-2
CDR3aa: ASSETVGGELF

len: 13
v_gene: TRBV18
j_gene: TRBJ1-1
CDR3aa: ASSLYNRGETEAF

len: 13
v_gene: TRBV9
j_gene: TRBJ2-7
CDR3aa: ASSPRGGAWDEQY

len: 17
v_gene: TRBV27
j_gene: TRBJ2-7
CDR3aa: ASSRTAGTSGGLGSEQY

len: 13
v_gene: TRBV5-1
j_gene: TRBJ2-7
CDR3aa: ASSFGFSGDYEQY

len: 16
v_gene: TRBV11-1
j_gene: TRBJ2-7
CDR3aa: ASSFETFSGMRPYEQY

len: 12
v_gene: TRBV2
j_gene: TRBJ2-7
CDR3aa: ASARQGAVNEQY

len: 13
v_gene: TRBV5-6
j_gene: TRBJ1-6
CDR3aa: ASSPDPSRNSPLH

len: 12
v_gene: TRBV4-3
j_gene: TRBJ2-3
CDR3aa: ASSQDRGTNTQY

len: 16
v_gene: TRBV5-6
j_gene: TRBJ2-1
CDR3aa: ASRRYGNSPVGYNEQF

len: 16
v_gene: TRBV5-1
j_gene: TRBJ2-2
CDR3aa: ASSFSLTSGFDTGELF

len: 12
v_gene: TRBV24-1
j_gene: TRBJ1-3
CDR3aa: ATSDSTSGNTIY

len: 14
v_gene: TRBV5-1
j_gene: TRBJ2-3
CDR3aa: ASSLVSGVGTDTQY

len: 14
v_gene: TRBV12-3/TRBV12-4
j_gene: TRBJ2-5
CDR3aa: ASSPGTTLSQETQY

len: 14
v_gene: TRBV5-5
j_gene: TRBJ2-2
CDR3aa: ASSLVPDRNTGELF

len: 12
v_gene: TRBV28
j_gene: TRBJ2-5
CDR3aa: ASSTPGLSETQY

len: 10
v_gene: TRBV20-1
j_gene: TRBJ2-4
CDR3aa: SAVGPKNIQY

len: 12
v_gene: TRBV20-1
j_gene: TRBJ1-2
CDR3aa: SASRAGGNYGYT

len: 13
v_gene: TRBV7-9
j_gene: TRBJ2-3
CDR3aa: ASSSGWGSADTQY